Presented here are 16 T cell receptor beta chains from one specimen sequenced in a study of T cell repertoires in cytomegalovirus infection. MiXCR, run by TCRdb on the reads, gives a single entry per CDR3 protein. The sample yields 250,000 to 300,000 distinct CDR3 sequences, approximately 9.2% seen once. Source material: PBMCs. These receptors all stem from a human donor in good health (CMV status not recorded). Some clones in this sample may be carry-over from other donors' samples.

A remark on this clonotype: A much larger clone lies a single base off, so this may be a read error. The gene calls are TRBV7-2 and TRBJ2-7; 7 positions agree with TRBD1. This CDR3 is 14 amino acids long. V shed 4 bases and J 6 bases; nucleotides not matched to a gene: 9. The V gene's germline CDR1 is SGHTA and CDR2 FQGNSA. In DNA form, the CDR3 reads TGTGCCAGCAGCTCCTCGACAGGGAGAGCCGAGCAGTACTTC. This encodes CASSSSTGRAEQYF. Filled out from reference TRBV7-2 and TRBJ2-7, the complete variable domain reads GAGVSQSPSNKVTEKGKDVELRCDPISGHTALYWYRQSLGQGLEFLIYFQGNSAPDKSGLPSDRFSAERTGGSVSTLTIQRTQQEDSAVYLCASSSSTGRAEQYFGPGTRLTVT.

This clonotype was observed many times. The chain couples TRBV7-9 to TRBJ2-3; 14 nucleotides align to TRBD2. The junction had 7 bases not matched to a gene; V was cut back by 3 bases and J by 2 bases. The CDR3 has 18 amino acids. Germline CDR1 is SEHNR and CDR2 is FQNEAQ (reference sequence). CDR3 protein: CASSFATSGRGPTDTQYF. Written as DNA, the CDR3 is TGTGCCAGCAGCTTCGCGACTAGCGGGAGGGGGCCCACAGATACGCAGTATTTT.

The chain carries TRBV30 and TRBJ1-4; 7 bases are a match to TRBD1. The V gene end was trimmed by 1 base and the J gene end by 7 bases; junction bases not matched to a gene: 6. This CDR3 comprises 14 residues. Germline lookup yields CDR1 GTSNPN and CDR2 SVGIG (reference sequence). The CDR3 region has the DNA TGTGCCTGGAGTGACAAGACAGGGACTGAAAAACTGTTTTTT. Its translation is CAWSDKTGTEKLFF.

This clonotype was seen at least ten times. This CDR3 reads CASSSLTGVEQYF. The CDR3 coding sequence is TGTGCCAGCAGTTCTCTGACAGGGGTCGAGCAGTACTTC. The chain links TRBV12-3 or TRBV12-4 to TRBJ2-7; 8 bases fit TRBD1. The CDR3 contains 13 residues. The V segment lost 4 bases and the J segment 6 bases; nucleotides outside the gene matches: 5.

The J gene is TRBJ2-6, the V gene TRBV27; 9 bases line up with TRBD1. The CDR3 loop spans 17 amino acids. With 8 bases clipped from V and 2 bases from J, the junction kept 10 bases outside the gene matches. Germline loops: CDR1 MNHEY, CDR2 SMNVEV (reference sequence). CDR3 DNA: TGTGCCAGCCGCGGGGGACAGGGCAGGCCTGGGGCCAACGTCCTGACTTTC. This gives the protein CASRGGQGRPGANVLTF.

This clonotype came up many times. This sequence joins TRBV6-5 and TRBJ1-1; 8 bases are a match to TRBD1. This CDR3 is built from 15 residues. J was trimmed by 3 bases and V by 5 bases; bases with no gene match: 8. The germline gives CDR1 MNHEY, CDR2 SVGAGI. The DNA of the CDR3 is TGTGCCAGCAGTCCGCAGGGGGCGGGATACACTGAAGCTTTCTTT. Translating it yields CASSPQGAGYTEAFF.

This clonotype was counted at least ten times. The rearrangement joins TRBV11-2 to TRBJ2-2; 9 nucleotides align to TRBD1. Trimming cost V 6 bases and J 4 bases; bases outside gene matches: 9. Germline V lookup: CDR1 SGHAT, CDR2 FQNNGV. The CDR3 length is 16 residues. The CDR3 region is CASSPSGTGPTGELFF. The CDR3, as DNA: TGTGCCAGCAGTCCATCCGGGACAGGGCCCACCGGGGAGCTGTTTTTT. Together with reference TRBV11-2 and TRBJ2-2, the CDR3 gives the full variable domain: EAGVAQSPRYKIIEKRQSVAFWCNPISGHATLYWYQQILGQGPKLLIQFQNNGVVDDSQLPKDRFSAERLKGVDSTLKIQPAKLEDSAVYLCASSPSGTGPTGELFFGEGSRLTVL.

The genes are TRBV7-9 and TRBJ2-7; TRBD1 is a possible D gene (6 bases). The CDR3 has 14 amino acids. Germline values: CDR1 SEHNR, CDR2 FQNEAQ (reference sequence). Trimming took 4 bases from V and 6 from J, leaving 16 bases between them. The CDR3 protein is CASSSEGEWREQYF. CDR3 DNA: TGTGCCAGCAGCTCAGAGGGGGAGTGGCGCGAGCAGTACTTC.

This clonotype appeared a few times. The V and J genes are TRBV28 and TRBJ1-2; no clear D gene. CDR3 length: 14 residues. V was cut by 3 bases and J by 8 bases, with 16 bases left in between. Germline V CDR1 and CDR2: MDHEN, SYDVKM. The CDR3 DNA sequence: TGTGCCAGCAGTTTTAACTCGCAGGTGGGGGGCTACACCTTC. Protein product: CASSFNSQVGGYTF.

This clonotype was picked up many times. The CDR3: CASSLVTASTDTQYF. The CDR3 DNA follows: TGTGCCAGCAGCTTAGTGACAGCTAGCACAGATACGCAGTATTTT. This chain joins TRBV11-2 and TRBJ2-3, with a tentative D call TRBD1 (5 bases). Germline values: CDR1 SGHAT, CDR2 FQNNGV. This CDR3 is built from 15 residues. V gave up 1 base and J gave up 0 bases, with 8 bases separating them.

This clonotype appeared many times. The chain uses TRBV12-3 or TRBV12-4 and TRBJ2-5; D possibly corresponds to TRBD1 (5 bases). The CDR3 has 13 amino acids. V was shortened by 0 bases and J by 4 bases, with 6 bases between the two germline ends. DNA of the CDR3: TGTGCCAGCAGTTTAGCAGGGGTAGAGACCCAGTACTTC. Protein sequence: CASSLAGVETQYF.

This clonotype was found many times. V gene TRBV11-2 combines with J gene TRBJ2-1, with 8 bases identical to TRBD2. The CDR3 contains 15 residues. Per the germline V gene, CDR1 is SGHAT and CDR2 is FQNNGV. Trimming took 6 bases from V and 5 from J; bases not matched to a gene: 9. The CDR3 nucleotides read TGTGCCAGCAGGCCGACTAGCGCTCACGACAATGAGCAGTTCTTC. It encodes CASRPTSAHDNEQFF.

This clonotype was recorded a few times. The V gene is TRBV6-6, the J gene TRBJ2-7; TRBD1 matches at 7 bases. Germline CDR1 and CDR2: MNHNY and SVGAGI (reference sequence). There are 14 residues in the CDR3. Trimming removed 11 bases from V and 2 bases from J; junction bases left unmatched: 12. Here the CDR3 reads CAVETPGQPYEQYF. In nucleotides, the CDR3 is TGTGCCGTAGAGACACCGGGACAGCCCTACGAGCAGTACTTC.

V is TRBV19 and J is TRBJ2-7; the match to TRBD1 covers 8 bases. From germline, CDR1 is LNHDA and CDR2 SQIVND (reference sequence). V lost 10 bases, J lost 7 bases, and 12 bases stayed unmatched. CDR3 length: 13 amino acids. CDR3 amino acids: CATRRQGAEEQYF. CDR3 bases: TGTGCCACCCGAAGGCAGGGGGCTGAAGAGCAGTACTTC.

Ten or more counts support this clonotype. This chain uses TRBV7-2 with TRBJ2-1; TRBD1 agrees at 7 bases. This CDR3 is 16 amino acids long. The V segment lost 2 bases and the J segment 7 bases; nucleotides outside the gene matches: 11. In germline, CDR1 is SGHTA, CDR2 FQGNSA. CDR3 region: CASSLTPGQFSNEQFF. CDR3 sequence (DNA): TGTGCCAGCAGCTTAACTCCGGGACAGTTTTCGAATGAGCAGTTCTTC.

CDR3 in amino acids: CASSPKTGTATGELFF. In DNA form, the CDR3 reads TGTGCCAGCAGCCCTAAAACCGGGACTGCAACCGGGGAGCTGTTTTTT. The V call is TRBV7-2, the J call TRBJ2-2; D is perhaps TRBD2 (6 bases). This CDR3 has 16 residues. The germline CDR1 and CDR2 sequences are SGHTA and FQGNSA. The ends were cut back, 5 bases at V and 5 bases at J, with 18 bases in the middle.